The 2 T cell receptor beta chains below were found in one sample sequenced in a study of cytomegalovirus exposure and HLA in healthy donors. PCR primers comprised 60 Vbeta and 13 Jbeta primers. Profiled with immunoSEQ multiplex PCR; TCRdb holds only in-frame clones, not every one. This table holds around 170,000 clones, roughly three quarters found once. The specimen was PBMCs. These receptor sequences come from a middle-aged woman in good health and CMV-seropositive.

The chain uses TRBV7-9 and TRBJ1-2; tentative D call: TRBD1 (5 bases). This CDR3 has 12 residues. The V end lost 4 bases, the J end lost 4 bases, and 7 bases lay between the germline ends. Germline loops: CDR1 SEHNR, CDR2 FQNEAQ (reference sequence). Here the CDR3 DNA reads TGTGCCAGCAGCTCAGACAGCTATGGCTACACCTTC. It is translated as CASSSDSYGYTF.

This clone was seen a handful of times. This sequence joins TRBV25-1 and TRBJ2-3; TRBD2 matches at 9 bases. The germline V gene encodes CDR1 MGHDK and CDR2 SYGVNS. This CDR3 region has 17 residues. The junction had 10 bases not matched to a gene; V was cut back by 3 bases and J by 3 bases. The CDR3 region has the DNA TGTGCCAGCAGTGATCCGGCGGGGGGGCGAGAAACAGATACGCAGTATTTT. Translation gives CASSDPAGGRETDTQYF.